This T cell receptor beta chain came from a study of vaccination effects on CD4 cells after COVID-19. Study conclusions and caveats: Infection-derived and vaccine-derived clones contracted markedly late after vaccination.

As regards this clone: The antigen is not known.

Germline V gene data show CDR1 as GTSNPN and CDR2 as SVGIG (reference sequence). CDR3 size: 12 residues. Trimming stripped 4 bases from V and 9 bases from J, with 15 bases between. Measured with immunoSEQ multiplex PCR; TCRdb has only the in-frame clones, and not every one. The repertoire consists of tens of thousands of clones, with roughly four fifths occurring once and the leading ten covering around 1.5%. Antigen-specific CD4+ T cells were expanded (with viral peptide pools) by the ViraFEST assay ahead of sequencing. It was after around 10 days of culture that CD4+ T cells were isolated. Participants received two doses of either the BNT162b2 or mRNA-1273 vaccine. Each culture had half its medium swapped for IL-2 medium on days 3 and 7.

This receptor was obtained from a human donor who received a COVID-19 vaccine. Some clones in this sample may be carry-over from other donors' samples. Source: CD4+ T cells from PBMCs cultured with HCoV-NL63 spike peptides, taken after COVID-19 vaccination. The V call is TRBV30, the J call TRBJ1-1, with D uncertain. The CDR3 DNA follows: TGTGCCTGGAAAAGGAGGGAATCAAAAGCTTTCTTT. Its translation: CAWKRRESKAFF.